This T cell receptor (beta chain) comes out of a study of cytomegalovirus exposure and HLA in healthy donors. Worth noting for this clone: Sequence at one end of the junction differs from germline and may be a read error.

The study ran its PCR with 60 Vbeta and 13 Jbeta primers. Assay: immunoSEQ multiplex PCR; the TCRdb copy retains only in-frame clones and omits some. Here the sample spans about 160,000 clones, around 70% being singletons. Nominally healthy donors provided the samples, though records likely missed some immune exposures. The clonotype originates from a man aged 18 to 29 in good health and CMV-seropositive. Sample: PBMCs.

The CDR3 protein is CASSLTVNTEAFF. CDR3 DNA: TGTGCTAGCAGCTTAACTGTGAACACTGAAGCTTTCTTT. J is TRBJ1-1 and V is TRBV7-7; no reliable D call. The CDR3 contains 13 residues. CDR1 and CDR2 (germline): SSHAT, FNYEAQ (reference sequence).